Presented here are 27 T cell receptor beta chains from one specimen sequenced in a study of kidney transplant recipient with SARS-CoV-2 infection. TCRdb recomputed calls from the reads with MiXCR, one row per CDR3 protein. Of 200,000 to 300,000 distinct CDR3 sequences listed, more than 25% were seen once; the top ten hold around 7.8%. Sequenced material: a blood sample, taken at baseline and between days 110 and 120 from a kidney transplant recipient. These TCRs come from a male patient aged 25-45 years who had COVID-19 and was a kidney transplant recipient. Some T cells may have come from the graft donor.

This chain connects TRBV28 to TRBJ2-1; 9 positions match TRBD2. The CDR3 runs 14 residues. V lost 6 bases and J lost 6; bases outside the gene matches: 6. Germline loops: CDR1 MDHEN, CDR2 SYDVKM. CDR3 nucleotides: TGTGCCAGCAGGGCGGGAGGGCCGGGCAATGAGCAGTTCTTC. Amino acids: CASRAGGPGNEQFF.

In the case of this clonotype: Since a much larger clone is just one base distant, this may be a read error. The CDR3 region is CATSDSLRHGEQFF. The CDR3 nucleotides are TGTGCCACCAGTGATTCCCTCAGGCATGGCGAGCAGTTCTTC. The chain uses TRBV24-1 and TRBJ2-7; D is undetermined. The DNA end is a closer match to TRBJ2-1, so the J assignment may be wrong. This CDR3 region has 14 residues. CDR1 and CDR2 from the germline V gene are KGHDR and SFDVKD.

Notes on this clonotype: A much larger clone lies a single base off, so this may be a read error. The chain joins TRBV11-3 to TRBJ2-1, with no clear D. Looked up from germline, CDR1 is SGHNT and CDR2 is YENEEA. The CDR3 has 12 residues. V was cut by 7 bases and J by 11 bases, with 15 bases left in between. The CDR3 is CASTRARSKQFF. CDR3 coding DNA: TGTGCCAGCACTCGTGCAAGATCTAAGCAGTTCTTC.

The table lists this clonotype with a count of one. This likely reflects a read error, since a far larger clone is one base away. The V call is TRBV6-8, the J call TRBJ2-7; D uncertain. V dropped 6 bases and J dropped 0 bases, with 9 bases sitting between them. There are 13 residues in the CDR3. In germline, CDR1 is MNHGY, CDR2 SAAAGT. The DNA for the CDR3 is TGTGCCAGCAGGTCAGTGGGCTCCTACGAGCAGTACTTC. As protein: CASRSVGSYEQYF.

The table lists this clonotype with many counts. The chain links TRBV7-9 to TRBJ2-1, with D unclear. This CDR3 is 14 amino acids long. V was clipped by 1 base and J by 7 bases, with 11 bases between them. Germline V gene sequence: CDR1 SEHNR, CDR2 FQNEAQ (reference sequence). The CDR3 DNA sequence: TGTGCCAGCAGCTTAGGACGGACCCAGAATGAGCAGTTCTTC. The encoded protein is CASSLGRTQNEQFF.

With respect to this clonotype: The conserved phenylalanine or tryptophan is not found at the CDR3 terminus, so this likely reflects a read error. The chain carries TRBV6-5 and TRBJ1-2; 7 positions agree with TRBD1. The CDR3 covers 14 residues. CDR1 and CDR2 (germline): MNHEY, SVGAGI. The CDR3 sequence is CASSSGGNFYDYTS. The CDR3 DNA is TGTGCCAGCAGTTCAGGGGGGAATTTTTATGACTACACCTCC.

At least ten counts were recorded for this clonotype. The J gene is TRBJ2-2, the V gene TRBV20-1, with D hard to call. The germline CDR1 and CDR2 sequences are DFQATT and SNEGSKA (reference sequence). The CDR3 runs 14 residues. V dropped 3 bases and J dropped 2 bases, with 10 bases sitting between them. CDR3 sequence: CSASSLGNTGELFF. Here the CDR3 DNA reads TGCAGTGCTAGTTCGCTGGGAAACACCGGGGAGCTGTTTTTT.

Only one count was recorded for this clonotype. This could be a read error, since a much larger clone is one nucleotide away. This chain uses TRBV7-6 with TRBJ2-7; D might be TRBD1 or TRBD2, each matching 6 bases. The CDR3 length is 14 residues. From germline, CDR1 is SGHVS and CDR2 FNYEAQ. V lost 1 base and J 8 bases, leaving 15 bases between the germline ends. The CDR3 DNA reads as TGTGCCAGCAGCTTAGTCCAAGGGGGGTACAAGCAGTACTTC. Amino acids: CASSLVQGGYKQYF.

This clonotype appeared once. Given a much more abundant clone one base away, this may be a read error. The chain combines TRBV19 with TRBJ1-2; D unclear. CDR3 length: 17 amino acids. From germline, CDR1 is LNHDA and CDR2 SQIVND (reference sequence). The ends were cut back, 5 bases at V and 4 bases at J, with 23 bases in the middle. The CDR3 DNA sequence: TGTGCCAGTAGTTACACGATGACAAATCGAAAGGCCTATGGCTACACCTTC. Protein product: CASSYTMTNRKAYGYTF.

The rearrangement links TRBV7-6 to TRBJ2-5; 7 bases are shared with TRBD1. The CDR3 runs 14 residues. The ends lost 3 bases at V and 3 bases at J; junction bases unmatched: 4. The germline CDR1 and CDR2 sequences are SGHVS and FNYEAQ. This CDR3 reads CASSFGQGEETQYF. CDR3 bases: TGTGCCAGCAGCTTCGGGCAGGGGGAAGAGACCCAGTACTTC.

This clonotype appeared many times. The CDR3 DNA follows: TGTGCCAGCAGTTTACGGAGGGAGGGGAGTGAAGCTTTCTTT. Protein: CASSLRREGSEAFF. The chain recombines TRBV12-3 or TRBV12-4 with TRBJ1-1, with D possibly TRBD1 on 5 matching bases. The CDR3 extends over 14 amino acids. Trimming left V 2 bases short and J 7 bases short, with 14 bases between.

J is TRBJ2-1 and V is TRBV7-9, with TRBD2 identical over 9 bases. The J segment lost 0 bases and the V segment lost 3 bases, leaving 9 bases of the junction unmatched. The CDR3 is 18 residues long. Germline CDR1 reads SEHNR; CDR2 reads FQNEAQ (reference sequence). The CDR3 reads CASSFLGGGAGSYNEQFF. The CDR3 DNA sequence: TGTGCCAGCAGCTTCCTCGGCGGGGGGGCCGGCTCCTACAATGAGCAGTTCTTC.

At least ten counts were recorded for this clonotype. This sequence joins TRBV20-1 and TRBJ2-3; 9 bases are a match to TRBD2. Germline V CDR1 and CDR2: DFQATT, SNEGSKA (reference sequence). V trimming: 6 bases; J trimming: 1 base; junction bases outside the gene matches: 8. The CDR3 is 15 residues long. The CDR3 region is CSAPPVAGGTDTQYF. CDR3 coding DNA: TGCAGTGCGCCCCCGGTAGCGGGGGGCACAGATACGCAGTATTTT.

This clonotype occurred many times. V and J are TRBV28 and TRBJ2-4, with 8 bases matching TRBD1. The tail of the sequence fits TRBJ2-7 better, so the J call may be wrong. Germline V lookup: CDR1 MDHEN, CDR2 SYDVKM. This CDR3 spans 14 amino acids. The CDR3 spells CASSGGQGVYEQYF. The CDR3 bases are TGTGCCAGCAGTGGAGGACAGGGAGTCTACGAGCAGTACTTC.

A remark on this clonotype: A much larger clone lies a single base off, so this may be a read error. The chain uses TRBV6-5 and TRBJ2-7, with a possible D match to TRBD1 (5 bases). V was shortened by 8 bases and J by 4 bases, with 12 bases between the two germline ends. CDR1 and CDR2 from the germline V gene are MNHEY and SVGAGI. The CDR3 runs to 12 residues. The CDR3 DNA is TGTGCCAGCCAGGGAACTGTTTACGAGCAGTACTTC. Protein product: CASQGTVYEQYF.

This clonotype has only a few counts. The chain links TRBV10-1 to TRBJ2-1; 8 bases are shared with TRBD1. This CDR3 is built from 14 residues. J was trimmed by 7 bases and V by 3 bases; bases with no gene match: 5. CDR1 is WNHNN, CDR2 SYGVQD, per germline (reference sequence). In nucleotides, the CDR3 is TGCGCCAGCAGTGAACAGGGGGTGGTTAATGAGCAGTTCTTC. Translated: CASSEQGVVNEQFF.

This clonotype was detected only once. A clone one base away is much larger, so this may be a read error. The rearrangement links TRBV28 to TRBJ1-6, with a tentative D call TRBD1 (5 bases). Germline V gene lookup returns CDR1 MDHEN and CDR2 SYDVKM. CDR3 length: 15 residues. V was pared by 7 bases and J by 14 bases, with 24 bases between. This chain's CDR3 is CASTNGGRDYETLHF. The CDR3 region has the DNA TGTGCCAGCACCAACGGGGGACGGGACTACGAAACCCTCCACTTT.

This clonotype was counted a few times. The rearrangement uses TRBV28 and TRBJ1-3; weak D call: TRBD1 (5 bases). Trimming cost V 2 bases and J 4 bases, with 12 bases left between them. This CDR3 spans 15 amino acids. Germline assignment: CDR1 MDHEN and CDR2 SYDVKM. CDR3 nucleotides: TGTGCCAGCAGTTTAGGGGCCGACAGAGGAAACACCATATATTTT. Amino acids: CASSLGADRGNTIYF. The entire variable domain, with the rest obtained from reference TRBV28 and TRBJ1-3, is as follows: DVKVTQSSRYLVKRTGEKVFLECVQDMDHENMFWYRQDPGLGLRLIYFSYDVKMKEKGDIPEGYSVSREKKERFSLILESASTNQTSMYLCASSLGADRGNTIYFGEGSWLTVV.

Only a few counts were recorded for this clonotype. Possible read error: a much larger clone is one base away. The J gene is TRBJ1-2, the V gene TRBV11-1; D unresolved. Looked up from germline, CDR1 is SGHAT and CDR2 is FQDESV (reference sequence). V lost 5 bases and J lost 4, with 23 bases in between. The CDR3 sequence is 17 residues long. The chain's CDR3 is CASSLSPKAGKTYGYTF. The DNA for the CDR3 is TGTGCCAGCAGCCTGTCACCTAAGGCTGGAAAGACCTATGGCTACACCTTC.

There are many counts of this clonotype. The chain uses TRBV7-4 and TRBJ1-2; no firm D call. CDR1 SGHVT and CDR2 SQSDAQ come from the germline V gene. The CDR3 runs 17 residues. Trimming removed 5 bases from V and 4 bases from J, with 23 bases in between. The chain's CDR3 is CASSKNISARKTYGYTF. In nucleotides, the CDR3 is TGTGCCAGCAGCAAAAACATTTCAGCTCGAAAGACCTATGGCTACACCTTC.

This clonotype occurred a few times. The rearrangement uses TRBV3-1 and TRBJ2-2, with no clear D. The ends were cut back, 4 bases at V and 5 bases at J, with 23 bases in the middle. This CDR3 spans 18 amino acids. Germline CDR1 and CDR2: LGHDT and YNNKEL (reference sequence). CDR3 in DNA: TGTGCCAGCAGCCCTATACCTCCCATTTCAGGCTTGACCGGGGAGCTGTTTTTT. It encodes CASSPIPPISGLTGELFF.

This clonotype has at least ten counts. J is TRBJ2-2 and V is TRBV3-1; D ambiguous. Germline V gives CDR1 LGHDT, CDR2 YNNKEL (reference sequence). The germline V and J ends were trimmed by 5 bases and 5 bases, with 24 bases remaining between them. CDR3 length: 18 residues. This CDR3 reads CASSARHPISSLTGELFF. The DNA for the CDR3 is TGTGCCAGCAGCGCAAGACATCCCATTTCAAGCTTGACCGGGGAGCTGTTTTTT.

In this sample, this clonotype turned up many times. The rearrangement links TRBV20-1 to TRBJ2-3; 11 positions match TRBD2. V gave up 6 bases and J gave up 4 bases; unmatched junction bases: 9. Germline CDR1 is DFQATT and CDR2 is SNEGSKA (reference sequence). The CDR3 has 15 residues. The CDR3 region has the DNA TGCAGTGCAAGGGCCCTAGCGGGAGGACCAGATACGCAGTATTTT. Translation gives CSARALAGGPDTQYF.

This clonotype was seen many times. The chain recombines TRBV8-2 with TRBJ2-6. TRBV8-2 corresponds to a pseudogene. The CDR3 consists of 17 residues. CDR3 in amino acids: CGILYRITQSRANVLTF. CDR3 DNA sequence: TGTGGCATATTATATAGGATAACACAAAGTCGGGCCAACGTCCTGACTTTC.

This clonotype was counted once. The chain joins TRBV11-3 to TRBJ1-2; D ambiguous. The CDR3 totals 17 residues. CDR1 is SGHNT and CDR2 is YENEEA in the germline V gene. Deletions cut 5 bases from V and 4 bases from J, with 23 bases between. CDR3 nucleotides: TGTGCCAGCAGCAATTGTACCGATCTCGGAGAGACCTATGGCTACACCTTC. Translating it yields CASSNCTDLGETYGYTF. Drawing the rest from reference TRBV11-3 and TRBJ1-2, the complete variable domain is EAGVVQSPRYKIIEKKQPVAFWCNPISGHNTLYWYLQNLGQGPELLIRYENEEAVDDSQLPKDRFSAERLKGVDSTLKIQPAELGDSAVYLCASSNCTDLGETYGYTFGSGTRLTVV.

This clonotype was detected ten times or more. The chain couples TRBV11-2 to TRBJ2-7; TRBD2 matches 9 bases. CDR3 length: 16 residues. In germline, CDR1 is SGHAT, CDR2 FQNNGV. V was pared by 1 base and J by 0 bases, with 4 bases of the junction left unmatched. The CDR3 sequence is CASSLGRGGSSYEQYF. Written as DNA, the CDR3 is TGTGCCAGCAGCTTAGGGCGGGGGGGCAGCTCCTACGAGCAGTACTTC.

This clonotype was detected many times. A read error may account for a junction end that differs from germline. The J gene is TRBJ2-5, the V gene TRBV6-2 or TRBV6-3, with TRBD1 matching 8 bases. The germline gives CDR1 MNHEY, CDR2 SVGEGT. This CDR3 has 13 residues. The CDR3 nucleotides are TGTGCCAGCAGTTACAACGGACAGGGCCCCGGGAAGTTC. This gives the protein CASSYNGQGPGKF.